This T cell receptor beta chain emerged from a study of T cell repertoires in cytomegalovirus infection. The wider study: A matching HLA type, together with CMV infection, was signaled by public TCR beta signatures. Points from the study as a whole: Based on cumulative public TCR beta family frequency, carriers of CMV plus the relevant HLA were identified. HLA-C-restricted, CMV-specific TCR beta clonotypes were dominant ex vivo.

With 6 bases clipped from V and 4 bases from J, the junction kept 7 bases outside the gene matches. The CDR3 covers 15 residues. CDR1 and CDR2 (germline): MNHEY, SMNVEV (reference sequence). In TCRdb, the reads were re-called with MiXCR into one record per CDR3 protein. The table lists just under 550,000 distinct CDR3 sequences, about a quarter of them singletons. As to this clonotype: Its matching antigen is unknown.

This chain joins TRBV27 and TRBJ2-5; 11 bases match TRBD2. Input material: PBMCs. This clonotype was sampled from a human donor in good health (CMV status not recorded). Some clones in this sample may be carry-over from other donors' samples. In DNA form, the CDR3 reads TGTGCCAGCAGGGCTAGCGGGAGGAAGAGAGAGACCCAGTACTTC. Translating gives CASRASGRKRETQYF.